These 17 T cell receptor beta chains came from one sample sequenced in a study of T cells after yellow fever vaccination. TCRdb passed the 5' RACE reads through MiXCR, listing each CDR3 protein once. The data contain some 110,000 distinct CDR3 sequences, 7.4% of them singletons. The material sequenced was CD4+ T cells sorted from PBMCs, taken around 10 days after the first yellow fever vaccination. Every receptor here comes from a man in his late teens or twenties who received the YFV17D yellow fever vaccine.

There are many counts of this clonotype. V is TRBV29-1 and J is TRBJ2-5; D gene ambiguous. The length of the CDR3 is 13 residues. Per the germline V gene, CDR1 is SQVTM and CDR2 is ANQGSEA. The V end was cut by 1 base, the J end by 3 bases, with 9 bases between. The CDR3 loop reads CSVEAAAKETQYF. In DNA, the CDR3 is TGCAGCGTTGAAGCGGCGGCGAAAGAGACCCAGTACTTC. The complete variable domain, with remaining parts taken from reference TRBV29-1 and TRBJ2-5, reads SAVISQKPSRDICQRGTSLTIQCQVDSQVTMMFWYRQQPGQSLTLIATANQGSEATYESGFVIDKFPISRPNLTFSTLTVSNMSPEDSSIYLCSVEAAAKETQYFGPGTRLLVL.

This clonotype was observed many times. The chain couples TRBV29-1 to TRBJ2-7; D remains unclear. Trimming stripped 4 bases from V and 3 bases from J, with 7 bases between. This CDR3 has 11 amino acids. Germline CDR1 SQVTM, CDR2 ANQGSEA. In DNA form, the CDR3 reads TGCAGCGTTGTCAAGGACTACGAGCAGTACGTC. This gives the protein CSVVKDYEQYV.

This clonotype was picked up a small number of times. This chain uses TRBV11-3 with TRBJ1-1, with 10 bases aligning to TRBD1. J gave up 6 bases and V 1 base, and 5 bases lay outside the gene matches. Germline V CDR1 and CDR2: SGHNT, YENEEA. The CDR3 contains 15 residues. In DNA, the CDR3 is TGTGCCAGCAGCTTAGGGGGACAGGGGAATCCTGAAGCTTTCTTT. This encodes CASSLGGQGNPEAFF.

This clonotype occurred many times. The CDR3 DNA sequence: TGTGCCAGCAGCCCCGACAGGGGGTATGAGACCCAGTACTTC. Protein: CASSPDRGYETQYF. This chain connects TRBV7-2 to TRBJ2-5, with TRBD1 matching 9 bases. The J segment lost 5 bases and the V segment lost 5 bases, leaving 6 bases of the junction unmatched. Germline assignment: CDR1 SGHTA and CDR2 FQGNSA. This CDR3 comprises 14 residues. The full variable domain, in which reference TRBV7-2 and TRBJ2-5 provide the parts outside the CDR3, is GAGVSQSPSNKVTEKGKDVELRCDPISGHTALYWYRQSLGQGLEFLIYFQGNSAPDKSGLPSDRFSAERTGGSVSTLTIQRTQQEDSAVYLCASSPDRGYETQYFGPGTRLLVL.

Many counts were recorded for this clonotype. This rearrangement joins TRBV28 to TRBJ1-5; the match to TRBD1 covers 8 bases. CDR3 length: 15 residues. With 4 bases clipped from V and 4 bases from J, the junction kept 6 bases outside the gene matches. CDR1 is MDHEN, CDR2 SYDVKM, per germline. In nucleotides, the CDR3 is TGTGCCAGCAGTTCCGGACAGGGTGGAAATCAGCCCCAGCATTTT. Its protein product is CASSSGQGGNQPQHF.

This clonotype was seen at least ten times. The chain is built from TRBV3-1 and TRBJ2-5; TRBD2 matches at 8 bases. The V gene's germline CDR1 is LGHDT and CDR2 YNNKEL (reference sequence). There are 16 residues in the CDR3. With 4 bases clipped from V and 5 bases from J, the junction kept 12 bases outside the gene matches. This CDR3 reads CASSPGSGALWETQYF. The CDR3 region has the DNA TGTGCCAGCAGCCCAGGTAGCGGGGCCCTCTGGGAGACCCAGTACTTC.

This clonotype came up many times. The V call is TRBV15, the J call TRBJ2-7; D is tentatively TRBD1 or TRBD2 (5 bases each). V dropped 6 bases and J dropped 7 bases, with 19 bases sitting between them. The CDR3 sequence is 14 residues long. CDR1 is LNHNV and CDR2 is YYDKDF in the germline V gene (reference sequence). CDR3 nucleotides: TGTGCCACCAGGCCGGGCCTACTAGGACAAGAGCAGTACTTC. The encoded protein is CATRPGLLGQEQYF.

This chain links TRBV19 with TRBJ1-5; tentative D call: TRBD1 (6 bases). Germline V gives CDR1 LNHDA, CDR2 SQIVND (reference sequence). The V end lost 8 bases, the J end lost 2 bases, and 19 bases lay between the germline ends. CDR3 size: 16 residues. CDR3 in DNA: TGTGCCAGTGCCATCTATGGACCAGGGGGCAATCAGCCCCAGCATTTT. It encodes CASAIYGPGGNQPQHF.

The sample holds many counts of this clonotype. This chain uses TRBV25-1 with TRBJ2-3, with a weak D call TRBD1 (5 bases). This CDR3 comprises 17 residues. Per the germline V gene, CDR1 is MGHDK and CDR2 is SYGVNS. Trimming cost V 5 bases and J 4 bases, with 22 bases left between them. CDR3 in amino acids: CASSQRTVGEGADTQYF. In nucleotides, the CDR3 is TGTGCCAGCAGTCAGAGGACCGTAGGGGAAGGAGCAGATACGCAGTATTTT.

In this sample, this clonotype turned up many times. The chain uses TRBV5-1 and TRBJ1-2; D is possibly TRBD1 (5 bases). CDR3 length equals 14 residues. Looked up from germline, CDR1 is SGHRS and CDR2 is YFSETQ. V shed 4 bases and J shed 3 bases, with 13 bases lying between them. The DNA for the CDR3 is TGCGCCAGCAGCACGGGGGACGGAGACTATGGCTACACCTTC. Its translation: CASSTGDGDYGYTF.

This clonotype showed up many times. V and J are TRBV5-1 and TRBJ2-5, with D perhaps matching TRBD1 (6 bases). V dropped 4 bases and J dropped 5 bases, with 15 bases sitting between them. CDR1 is SGHRS, CDR2 YFSETQ, per germline. This CDR3 is 14 amino acids long. The CDR3 sequence is CASSGGHWGETQYF. Here the CDR3 DNA reads TGCGCCAGCAGCGGGGGACACTGGGGGGAGACCCAGTACTTC.

This clonotype was seen repeatedly, ten times or more. This chain links TRBV10-1 with TRBJ1-6; D is ambiguous. V lost 0 bases, J lost 10 bases, and 4 bases lay in between. The CDR3 runs 12 residues. Germline lookup yields CDR1 WNHNN and CDR2 SYGVQD (reference sequence). The CDR3 loop reads CASSESASPLHF. The DNA for the CDR3 is TGCGCCAGCAGTGAGTCGGCCTCACCCCTCCACTTT.

In this sample, this clonotype turned up many times. Here the CDR3 reads CASSFILAGGEQFF. DNA of the CDR3: TGTGCCAGCAGCTTTATACTAGCGGGGGGTGAGCAGTTCTTC. The chain uses TRBV11-2 and TRBJ2-1, with 12 bases matching TRBD2. This CDR3 has 14 residues. CDR1 is SGHAT and CDR2 is FQNNGV in the germline V gene. Unmatched junction bases numbered 3, after V lost 3 bases and J lost 9 bases.

Remarks on this clonotype: With a much larger clone just one base away, this may be a read error. The V and J genes are TRBV7-2 and TRBJ2-7; the match to TRBD2 covers 8 bases. Germline V gene lookup returns CDR1 SGHTA and CDR2 FQGNSA. There are 15 residues in the CDR3. The DNA for the CDR3 is TGTGCCAGCGGCTTCCACGGGGGGGCTAGGTACGAGCAGTACGTC. It yields the protein CASGFHGGARYEQYV.

In this sample, this clonotype turned up many times. CDR3 DNA: TGTGCCTGGAGTGGGATGGGCGGCAATGAGCAGTTCTTC. Encoded protein: CAWSGMGGNEQFF. The rearrangement uses TRBV30 and TRBJ2-1; D is ambiguous. The CDR3 length is 13 residues. Trimming removed 1 base from V and 6 bases from J, with 10 bases in between. The germline V gene encodes CDR1 GTSNPN and CDR2 SVGIG (reference sequence).

For this clonotype: At one end, the junction sequence differs from germline, possibly due to a read error. V gene TRBV3-1 combines with J gene TRBJ2-5; the match to TRBD1 covers 8 bases. This CDR3 comprises 20 residues. The germline CDR1 and CDR2 sequences are LGHDT and YNNKEL (reference sequence). The CDR3 reads CASSQEARHRGALDPEIQYF. The DNA of the CDR3 is TGTGCCAGCAGCCAAGAAGCCCGGCACAGGGGGGCGCTAGATCCCGAGATCCAGTACTTC.

Details on this clonotype: At one of its ends the junction is not consistent with the germline gene, which may arise from a read error. The chain recombines TRBV4-3 with TRBJ1-5, with D uncertain. This CDR3 is 13 amino acids long. Germline V gene data show CDR1 as LGHNA and CDR2 as YSLEER. CDR3 coding DNA: TGCGCCAGCAGCCAAGATGGCAATCAGGCCCAGCATTTT. It is translated as CASSQDGNQAQHF.